This T cell receptor beta chain was sequenced for a study of a mutant IDH1 vaccine in newly diagnosed glioma. The CDR3 covers 15 residues. CDR1 is MNHEY, CDR2 SVGAGI, per germline. Trimming took 2 bases from V and 0 from J, leaving 9 bases between them. The table came from immunoSEQ multiplex PCR; TCRdb's copy has only in-frame clones and leaves some out. The repertoire has under 45,000 clones, around 81% of them found once; the top ten carry around 10%. About this clone: Its antigen is unidentified.

Sample time point: week 5, during vaccination. In the vaccine, a single dose held 300 ug of the mutant IDH1 20-mer peptide, along with topical imiquimod. This clonotype was obtained from a man aged 50 to 60 with glioma. This rearrangement joins TRBV6-5 to TRBJ2-3, with D perhaps given as TRBD1 or TRBD2 (5 bases each). The material sequenced was PBMCs, taken from a glioma patient whose treatment included an IDH1 peptide vaccine. The CDR3 DNA sequence: TGTGCCAGCAGTTACGACGGGGCTAGCACAGATACGCAGTATTTT. Translating gives CASSYDGASTDTQYF.